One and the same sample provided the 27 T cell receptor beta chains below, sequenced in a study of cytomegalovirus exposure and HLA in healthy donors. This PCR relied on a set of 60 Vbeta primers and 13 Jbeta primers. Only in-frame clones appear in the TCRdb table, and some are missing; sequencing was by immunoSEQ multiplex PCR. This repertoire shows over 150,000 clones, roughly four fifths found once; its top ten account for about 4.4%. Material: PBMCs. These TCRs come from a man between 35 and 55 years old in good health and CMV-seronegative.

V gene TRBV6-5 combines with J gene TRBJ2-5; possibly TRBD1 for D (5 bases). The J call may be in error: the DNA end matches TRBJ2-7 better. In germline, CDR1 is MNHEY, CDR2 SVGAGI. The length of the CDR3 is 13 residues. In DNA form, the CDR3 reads TGTGCCAGCAGCCAAGGGGTTCCCAACGAGCAGTACTTC. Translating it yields CASSQGVPNEQYF.

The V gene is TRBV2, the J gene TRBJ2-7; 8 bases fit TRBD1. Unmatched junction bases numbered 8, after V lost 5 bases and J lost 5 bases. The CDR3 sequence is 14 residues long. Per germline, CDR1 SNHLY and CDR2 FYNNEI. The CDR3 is CASSSDRGLDEQYF. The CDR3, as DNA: TGTGCCAGCAGTTCCGACAGGGGACTGGACGAGCAGTACTTC.

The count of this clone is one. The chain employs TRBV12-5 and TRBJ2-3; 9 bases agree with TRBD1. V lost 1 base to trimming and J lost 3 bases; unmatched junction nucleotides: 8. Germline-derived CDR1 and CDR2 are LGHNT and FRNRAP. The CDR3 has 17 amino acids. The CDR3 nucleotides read TGTGCTAGTGGTTTGGGAACCTCGGGACAGGGAACAGATACGCAGTATTTT. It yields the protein CASGLGTSGQGTDTQYF.

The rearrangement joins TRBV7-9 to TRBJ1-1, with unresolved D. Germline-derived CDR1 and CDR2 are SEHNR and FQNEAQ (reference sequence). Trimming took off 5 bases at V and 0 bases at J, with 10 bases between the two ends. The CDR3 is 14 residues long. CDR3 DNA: TGTGCCAGCAGCCCAGACATGATGAACACTGAAGCTTTCTTT. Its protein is CASSPDMMNTEAFF.

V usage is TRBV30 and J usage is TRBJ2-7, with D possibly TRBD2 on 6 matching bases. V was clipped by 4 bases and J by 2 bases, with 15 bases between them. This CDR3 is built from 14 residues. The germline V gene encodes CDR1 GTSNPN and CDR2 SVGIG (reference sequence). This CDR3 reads CAWTGRGATYEQYF. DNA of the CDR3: TGTGCCTGGACCGGACGCGGGGCTACCTACGAGCAGTACTTC.

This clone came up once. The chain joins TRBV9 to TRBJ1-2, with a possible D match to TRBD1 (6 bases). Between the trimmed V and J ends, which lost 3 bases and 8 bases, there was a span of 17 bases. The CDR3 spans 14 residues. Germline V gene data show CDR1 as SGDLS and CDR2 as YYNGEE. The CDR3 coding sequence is TGTGCCAGCAGCGCGGACCACAGGGTCGGGGGCTACACCTTC. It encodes CASSADHRVGGYTF.

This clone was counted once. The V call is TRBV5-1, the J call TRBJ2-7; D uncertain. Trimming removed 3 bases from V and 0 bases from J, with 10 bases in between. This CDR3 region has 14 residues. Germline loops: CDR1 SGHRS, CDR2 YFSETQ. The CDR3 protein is CASSSRQSSYEQYF. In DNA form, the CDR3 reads TGCGCCAGCAGCTCCCGACAAAGCTCCTACGAGCAGTACTTC.

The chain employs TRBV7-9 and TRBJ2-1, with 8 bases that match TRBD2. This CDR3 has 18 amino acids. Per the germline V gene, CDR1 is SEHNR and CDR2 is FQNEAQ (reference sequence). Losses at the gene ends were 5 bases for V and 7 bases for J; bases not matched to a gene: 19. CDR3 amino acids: CASSQIPRAGVLSNEQFF. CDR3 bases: TGTGCCAGCAGCCAAATCCCCAGAGCGGGGGTACTTTCAAATGAGCAGTTCTTC.

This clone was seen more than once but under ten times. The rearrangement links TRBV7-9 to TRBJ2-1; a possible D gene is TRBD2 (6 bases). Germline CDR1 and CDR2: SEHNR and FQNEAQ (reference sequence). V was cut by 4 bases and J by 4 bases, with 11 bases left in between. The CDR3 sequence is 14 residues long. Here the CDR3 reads CASSSGGTYNEQFF. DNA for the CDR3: TGTGCCAGCAGCTCCGGTGGGACTTACAATGAGCAGTTCTTC.

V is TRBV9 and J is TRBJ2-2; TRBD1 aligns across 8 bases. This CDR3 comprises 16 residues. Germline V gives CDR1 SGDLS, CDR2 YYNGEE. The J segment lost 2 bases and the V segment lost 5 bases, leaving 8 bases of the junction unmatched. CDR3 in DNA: TGTGCCAGCAGAGCGGCTGGACAGGGAAACACCGGGGAGCTGTTTTTT. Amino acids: CASRAAGQGNTGELFF.

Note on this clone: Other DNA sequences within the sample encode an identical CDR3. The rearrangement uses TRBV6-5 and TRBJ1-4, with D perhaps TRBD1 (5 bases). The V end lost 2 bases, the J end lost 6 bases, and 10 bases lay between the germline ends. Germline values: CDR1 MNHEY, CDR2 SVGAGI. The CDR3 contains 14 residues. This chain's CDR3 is CASSYRGGDEKLFF. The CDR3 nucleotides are TGTGCCAGCAGTTACAGGGGTGGTGATGAAAAACTGTTTTTT.

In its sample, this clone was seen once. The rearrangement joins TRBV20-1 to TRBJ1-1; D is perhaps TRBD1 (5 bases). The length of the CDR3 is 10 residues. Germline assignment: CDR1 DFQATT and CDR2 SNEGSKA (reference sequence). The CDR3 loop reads CGRRGTEAFF. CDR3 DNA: TGCGGACGAAGGGGCACTGAAGCTTTCTTT.

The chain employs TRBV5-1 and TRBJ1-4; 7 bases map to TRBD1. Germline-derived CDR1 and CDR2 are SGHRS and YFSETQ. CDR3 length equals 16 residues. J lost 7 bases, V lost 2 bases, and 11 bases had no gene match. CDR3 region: CASSLAPTGSSEKLFF. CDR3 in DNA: TGCGCCAGCAGCTTAGCCCCGACAGGGAGTAGTGAAAAACTGTTTTTT.

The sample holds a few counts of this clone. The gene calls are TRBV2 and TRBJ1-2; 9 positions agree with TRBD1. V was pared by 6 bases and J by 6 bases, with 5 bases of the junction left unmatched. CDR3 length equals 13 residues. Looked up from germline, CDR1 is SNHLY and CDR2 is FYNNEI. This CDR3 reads CASSQTGGDGYTF. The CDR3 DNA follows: TGTGCCAGCAGCCAAACAGGGGGCGATGGCTACACCTTC.

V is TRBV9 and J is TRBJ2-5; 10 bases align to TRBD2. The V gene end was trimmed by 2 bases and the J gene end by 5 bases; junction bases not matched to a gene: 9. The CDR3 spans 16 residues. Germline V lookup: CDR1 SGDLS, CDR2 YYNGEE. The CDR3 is CASSVGSGGLGETQYF. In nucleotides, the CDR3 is TGTGCCAGCAGCGTTGGTAGCGGGGGGTTAGGGGAGACCCAGTACTTC.

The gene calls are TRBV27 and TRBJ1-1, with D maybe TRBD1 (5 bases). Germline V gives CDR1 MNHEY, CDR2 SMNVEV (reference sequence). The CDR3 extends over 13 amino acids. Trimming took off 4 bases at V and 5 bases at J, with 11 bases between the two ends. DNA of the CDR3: TGTGCCAGCAGTTCGGGGGGGAGGACTGAAGCTTTCTTT. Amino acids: CASSSGGRTEAFF.

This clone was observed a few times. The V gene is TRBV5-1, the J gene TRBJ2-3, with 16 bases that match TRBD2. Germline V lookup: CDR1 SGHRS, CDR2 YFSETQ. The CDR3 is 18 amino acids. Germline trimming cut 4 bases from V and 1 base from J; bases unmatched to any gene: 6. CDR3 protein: CASSAAGTSGGGTDTQYF. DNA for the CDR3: TGCGCCAGCAGCGCCGCCGGGACTAGCGGGGGGGGCACAGATACGCAGTATTTT.

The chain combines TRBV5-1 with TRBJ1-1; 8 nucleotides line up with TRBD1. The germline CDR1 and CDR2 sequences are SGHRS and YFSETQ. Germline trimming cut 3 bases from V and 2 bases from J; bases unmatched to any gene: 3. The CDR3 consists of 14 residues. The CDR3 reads CASSSTGGNTEAFF. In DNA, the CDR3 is TGCGCCAGCAGCTCCACAGGGGGAAACACTGAAGCTTTCTTT.

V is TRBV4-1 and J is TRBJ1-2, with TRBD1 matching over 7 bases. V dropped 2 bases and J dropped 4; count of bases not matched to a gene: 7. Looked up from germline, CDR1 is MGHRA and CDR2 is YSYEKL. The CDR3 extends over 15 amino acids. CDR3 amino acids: CASSQPGQLVYGYTF. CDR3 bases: TGCGCCAGCAGCCAACCGGGACAGCTTGTCTATGGCTACACCTTC.

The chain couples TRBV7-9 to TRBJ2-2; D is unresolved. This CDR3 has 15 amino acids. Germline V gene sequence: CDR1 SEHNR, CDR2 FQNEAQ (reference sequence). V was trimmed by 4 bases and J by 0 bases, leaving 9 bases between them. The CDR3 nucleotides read TGTGCCAGCAGCTGGCGGAGAACGAACACCGGGGAGCTGTTTTTT. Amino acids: CASSWRRTNTGELFF.

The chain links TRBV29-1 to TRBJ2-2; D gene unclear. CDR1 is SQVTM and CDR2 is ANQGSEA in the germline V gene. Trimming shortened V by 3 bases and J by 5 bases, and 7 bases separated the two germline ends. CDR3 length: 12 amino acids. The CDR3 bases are TGCAGCGTTGAGGGCACAACCGGGGAGCTGTTTTTT. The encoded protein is CSVEGTTGELFF.

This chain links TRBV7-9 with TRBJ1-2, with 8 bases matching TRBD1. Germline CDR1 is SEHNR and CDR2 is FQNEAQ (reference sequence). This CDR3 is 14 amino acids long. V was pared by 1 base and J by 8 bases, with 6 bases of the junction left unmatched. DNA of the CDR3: TGTGCCAGCAGCTTAGGGTCGACAGGGGAGGGCTACACCTTC. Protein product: CASSLGSTGEGYTF.

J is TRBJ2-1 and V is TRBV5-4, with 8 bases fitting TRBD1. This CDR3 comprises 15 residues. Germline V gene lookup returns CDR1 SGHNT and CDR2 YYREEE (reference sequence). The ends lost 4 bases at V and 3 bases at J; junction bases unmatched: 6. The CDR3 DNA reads TGTGCCAGCAGCCATGGCGGGACAGGCTACAATGAGCAGTTCTTC. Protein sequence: CASSHGGTGYNEQFF.

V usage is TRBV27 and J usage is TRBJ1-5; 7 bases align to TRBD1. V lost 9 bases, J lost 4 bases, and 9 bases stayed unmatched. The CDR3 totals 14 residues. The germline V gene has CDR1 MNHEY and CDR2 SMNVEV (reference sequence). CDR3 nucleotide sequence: TGTGCCAGTGGGACAGTGGGGTCGAATCAGCCCCAGCATTTT. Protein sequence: CASGTVGSNQPQHF.

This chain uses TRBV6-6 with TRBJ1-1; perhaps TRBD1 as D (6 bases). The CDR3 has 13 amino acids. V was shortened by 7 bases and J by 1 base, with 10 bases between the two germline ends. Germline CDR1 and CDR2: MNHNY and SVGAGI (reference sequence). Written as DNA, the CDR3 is TGTGCCAGCACCTTACAGGGGAACACTGAAGCTTTCTTT. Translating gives CASTLQGNTEAFF.

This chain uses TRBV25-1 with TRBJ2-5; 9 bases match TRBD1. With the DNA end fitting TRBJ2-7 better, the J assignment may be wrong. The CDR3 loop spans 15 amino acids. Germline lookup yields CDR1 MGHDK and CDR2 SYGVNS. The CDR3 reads CASSGRDRVRDEQYF. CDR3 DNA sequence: TGTGCCAGCAGTGGGAGGGACAGGGTAAGGGACGAGCAGTACTTC.

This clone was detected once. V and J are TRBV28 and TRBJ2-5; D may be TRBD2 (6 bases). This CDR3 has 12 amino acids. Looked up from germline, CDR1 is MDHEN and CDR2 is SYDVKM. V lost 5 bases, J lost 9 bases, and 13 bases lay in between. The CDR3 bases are TGTGCCAGCAGTGCGGAGGGGTCGTCCCAGTACTTC. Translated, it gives CASSAEGSSQYF. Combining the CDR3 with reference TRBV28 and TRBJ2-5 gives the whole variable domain DVKVTQSSRYLVKRTGEKVFLECVQDMDHENMFWYRQDPGLGLRLIYFSYDVKMKEKGDIPEGYSVSREKKERFSLILESASTNQTSMYLCASSAEGSSQYFGPGTRLLVL.